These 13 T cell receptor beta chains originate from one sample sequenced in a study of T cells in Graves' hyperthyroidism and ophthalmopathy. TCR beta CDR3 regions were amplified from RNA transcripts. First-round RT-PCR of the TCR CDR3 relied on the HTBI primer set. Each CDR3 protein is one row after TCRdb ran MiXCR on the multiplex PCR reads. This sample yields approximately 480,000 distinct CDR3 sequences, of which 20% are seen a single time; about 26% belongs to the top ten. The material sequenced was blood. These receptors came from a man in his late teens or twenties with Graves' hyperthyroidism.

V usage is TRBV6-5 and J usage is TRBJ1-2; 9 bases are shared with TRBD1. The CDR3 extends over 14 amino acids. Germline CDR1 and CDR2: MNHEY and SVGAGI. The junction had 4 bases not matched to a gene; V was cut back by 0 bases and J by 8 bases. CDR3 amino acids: CASSYSGTGSGYTF. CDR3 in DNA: TGTGCCAGCAGTTACTCCGGGACAGGGAGCGGCTACACCTTC.

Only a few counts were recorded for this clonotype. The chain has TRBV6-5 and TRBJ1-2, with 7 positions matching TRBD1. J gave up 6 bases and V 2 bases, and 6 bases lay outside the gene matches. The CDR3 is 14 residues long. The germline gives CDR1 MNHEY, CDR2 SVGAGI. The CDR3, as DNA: TGTGCCAGCAGTTACCGCGGGACAGAGGATGGCTACACCTTC. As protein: CASSYRGTEDGYTF.

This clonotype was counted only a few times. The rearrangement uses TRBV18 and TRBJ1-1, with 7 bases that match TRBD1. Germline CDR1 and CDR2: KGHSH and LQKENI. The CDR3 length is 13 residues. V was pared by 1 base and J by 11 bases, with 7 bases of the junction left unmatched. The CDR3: CASSPRQGRVAFF. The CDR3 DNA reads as TGTGCCAGCTCACCACGACAGGGTCGGGTTGCTTTCTTT.

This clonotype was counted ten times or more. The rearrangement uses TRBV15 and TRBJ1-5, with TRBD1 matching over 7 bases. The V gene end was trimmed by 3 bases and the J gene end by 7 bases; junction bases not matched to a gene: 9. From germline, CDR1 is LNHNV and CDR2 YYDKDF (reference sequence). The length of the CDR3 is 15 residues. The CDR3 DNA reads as TGTGCCACCAGCAGGGGTGTCGACAGGGAACAGCCCCAGCATTTT. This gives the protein CATSRGVDREQPQHF.

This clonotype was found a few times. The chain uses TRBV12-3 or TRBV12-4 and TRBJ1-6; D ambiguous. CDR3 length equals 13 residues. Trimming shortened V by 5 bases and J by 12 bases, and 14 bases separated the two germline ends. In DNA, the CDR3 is TGTGCCAGCAGTCCCGACTGGCGGCAACCCCTCCACTTT. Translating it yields CASSPDWRQPLHF.

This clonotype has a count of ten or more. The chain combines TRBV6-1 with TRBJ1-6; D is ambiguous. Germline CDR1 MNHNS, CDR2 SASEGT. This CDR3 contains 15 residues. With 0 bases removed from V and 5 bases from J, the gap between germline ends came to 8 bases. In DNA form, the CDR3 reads TGTGCCAGCAGTGAAGCGAACGGGAATAATTCACCCCTCCACTTT. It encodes CASSEANGNNSPLHF.

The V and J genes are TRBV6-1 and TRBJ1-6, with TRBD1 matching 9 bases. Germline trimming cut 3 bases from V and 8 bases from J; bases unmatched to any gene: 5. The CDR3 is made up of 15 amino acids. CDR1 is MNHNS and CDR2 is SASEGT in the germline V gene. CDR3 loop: CASSDPQGAYSPLHF. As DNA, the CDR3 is TGTGCCAGCAGTGATCCACAGGGGGCTTATTCACCCCTCCACTTT.

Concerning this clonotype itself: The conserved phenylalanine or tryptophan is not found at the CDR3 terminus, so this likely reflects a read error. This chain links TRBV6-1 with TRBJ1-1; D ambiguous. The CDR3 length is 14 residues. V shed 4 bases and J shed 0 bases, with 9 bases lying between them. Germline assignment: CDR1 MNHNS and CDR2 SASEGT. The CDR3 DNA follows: TGTGCCAGCAGTGTAACACTTATGAACACTGAAGCTTTCGTT. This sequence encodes CASSVTLMNTEAFV.

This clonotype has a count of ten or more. The CDR3 region is CASSYHPGTLSGNTIYF. The CDR3 coding sequence is TGTGCCAGCAGTTACCATCCCGGGACACTCTCTGGAAACACCATATATTTT. The genes are TRBV6-5 and TRBJ1-3, with D perhaps TRBD1 (6 bases). Germline loops: CDR1 MNHEY, CDR2 SVGAGI. There are 17 residues in the CDR3. V dropped 2 bases and J dropped 0 bases, with 14 bases sitting between them.

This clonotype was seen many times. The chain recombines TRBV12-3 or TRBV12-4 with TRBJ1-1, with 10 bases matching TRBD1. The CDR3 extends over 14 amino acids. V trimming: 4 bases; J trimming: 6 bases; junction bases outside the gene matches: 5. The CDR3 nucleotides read TGTGCCAGCAGTTCGGGACAGGGGTTACCTGAAGCTTTCTTT. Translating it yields CASSSGQGLPEAFF.

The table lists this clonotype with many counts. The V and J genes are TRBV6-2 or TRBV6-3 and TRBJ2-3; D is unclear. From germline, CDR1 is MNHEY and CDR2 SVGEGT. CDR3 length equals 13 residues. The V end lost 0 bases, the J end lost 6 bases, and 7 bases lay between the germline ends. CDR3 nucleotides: TGTGCCAGCAGTTACTCGATAGTGGATACGCAGTATTTT. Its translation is CASSYSIVDTQYF.

CDR3 nucleotide sequence: TGTGCCAGCAGCTTAGGGAAAGAGGGCAAAAACATTCAGTACTTC. Residues: CASSLGKEGKNIQYF. This rearrangement joins TRBV7-9 to TRBJ2-4; a weak D match, TRBD2 (5 bases). Trimming cost V 1 base and J 3 bases, with 10 bases left between them. The CDR3 is made up of 15 amino acids. The germline CDR1 and CDR2 sequences are SEHNR and FQNEAQ (reference sequence). Full variable domain (remainder filled in from reference TRBV7-9 and TRBJ2-4): DTGVSQNPRHKITKRGQNVTFRCDPISEHNRLYWYRQTLGQGPEFLTYFQNEAQLEKSRLLSDRFSAERPKGSFSTLEIQRTEQGDSAMYLCASSLGKEGKNIQYFGAGTRLSVL.

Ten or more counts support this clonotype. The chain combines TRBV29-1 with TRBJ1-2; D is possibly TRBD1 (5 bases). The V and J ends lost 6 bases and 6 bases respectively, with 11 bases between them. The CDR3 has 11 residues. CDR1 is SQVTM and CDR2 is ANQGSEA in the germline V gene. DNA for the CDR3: TGCAGCGTAGACAGCTGGGATGGCTACACCTTC. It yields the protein CSVDSWDGYTF.